Listed here is a single T cell receptor (beta chain). Its target is unknown. This entry is derived from a study of T cell responses to AZD1222 COVID-19 vaccine. Regarding the study as a whole: Spike as a whole was targeted by vaccine-associated CD4 TCRs, dominant at 160-218 and 743-854. White British people made up most donors, females outnumbered males, and clonal diversity was possibly underestimated.

Here immunoSEQ multiplex PCR was the method, and the copy in TCRdb shows in-frame clones only, minus some. The table lists more than 150,000 clones, approximately 92% of them singletons. CDR3 length: 13 amino acids. CDR1 and CDR2 from the germline V gene are KGHSH and LQKENI. V shed 6 bases and J shed 4 bases, with 12 bases lying between them. The receptor was derived from an adult in good health. This specimen consisted of peripheral blood, obtained on day 0 of AZD1222 vaccination. The chain has TRBV18 and TRBJ1-2; D is possibly TRBD1 (5 bases). The CDR3 coding sequence is TGTGCCAGCTCCTCCCGGGGGACCTATGGCTACACCTTC. Encoded protein: CASSSRGTYGYTF. The variable domain in full, completed from reference TRBV18 and TRBJ1-2, reads NAGVMQNPRHLVRRRGQEARLRCSPMKGHSHVYWYRQLPEEGLKFMVYLQKENIIDESGMPKERFSAEFPKEGPSILRIQQVVRGDSAAYFCASSSRGTYGYTFGSGTRLTVV.